These T cell receptor beta chains were read from a single sample in a study of blood T cell repertoires in COVID-19. The protocol was immunoSEQ multiplex PCR, while the TCRdb copy is restricted to in-frame clones and leaves out a portion. The sample lists 110,000 or so clones, 87% occurring once. Sample: peripheral blood. These TCRs come from a human donor in a cohort sampled during active COVID-19. CDR3s include the opening cysteine and the closing phenylalanine or tryptophan. The order of the fields is D gene, J gene, V gene, clone size, CDR3 protein, CDR3 DNA. D genes are given only for firm matches. Some rows have no size entry. The others give once, few or many, or a class for an expanded clone.

>.|TRBJ1-1|TRBV18|.
CASRTGQNTEAFF
TGTGCCAGCCGTACAGGGCAGAACACTGAAGCTTTCTTT
>.|TRBJ1-4|TRBV5-1|.
CASSLGQAIAEKLFF
TGCGCCAGCAGCTTGGGACAGGCTATCGCTGAAAAACTGTTTTTT
>TRBD1|TRBJ1-4|TRBV18|.
CASSPDRDEKLFF
TGTGCCAGCTCTCCAGACAGGGACGAAAAACTGTTTTTT
>TRBD2|TRBJ2-3|TRBV11-1|.
CASSLRTSGELDTQYF
TGTGCCAGCAGCCTGCGGACTAGCGGGGAGTTAGATACGCAGTATTTT
>TRBD1|TRBJ1-6|TRBV5-1|.
CASRDRDRGNSPLHF
TGCGCCAGCAGGGATCGGGACAGGGGGAATTCACCCCTCCACTTT
>TRBD2|TRBJ2-3|TRBV9|once
CASSPRLWVAGGVDTQYF
TGTGCCAGCAGCCCTCGTTTGTGGGTAGCGGGGGGGGTTGATACGCAGTATTTT
>.|TRBJ2-7|TRBV12-5|.
CASGRGNKYEQYF
TGTGCTAGTGGACGGGGGAATAAATACGAGCAGTACTTC
>TRBD2|TRBJ2-3|TRBV6-5|.
CASRAWGGSTDTQYF
TGTGCCAGCAGGGCGTGGGGGGGAAGCACAGATACGCAGTATTTT
>TRBD2|TRBJ2-1|TRBV6-5|.
CASSGRGGREQFF
TGTGCCAGCAGCGGGCGGGGGGGCCGAGAGCAGTTCTTC
>.|TRBJ2-2|TRBV6-2/TRBV6-3|few
CASSYGWGGRTGELFF
TGTGCCAGCAGTTACGGGTGGGGGGGCCGCACCGGGGAGCTGTTTTTT
>TRBD1|TRBJ1-4|TRBV27|.
CASQGTVNEKLFF
TGTGCCAGCCAAGGGACAGTTAATGAAAAACTGTTTTTT
>.|TRBJ1-1|TRBV27|.
CASSPPRGLKDAEAFF
TGTGCCAGCAGCCCCCCCCGGGGACTAAAGGACGCTGAAGCTTTCTTT
>.|TRBJ1-3|TRBV6-5|.
CASSSHGGSSGNTIYF
TGTGCCAGCAGTTCCCATGGGGGGAGCTCTGGAAACACCATATATTTT
>TRBD2|TRBJ2-1|TRBV19|.
CASRPGAGGQFF
TGTGCCAGTAGGCCCGGGGCGGGGGGGCAGTTCTTC
>.|TRBJ1-1|TRBV4-1|.
CASSDDQDLNTEAFF
TGCGCCAGCAGCGACGATCAGGATCTGAACACTGAAGCTTTCTTT
>TRBD1|TRBJ1-4|TRBV5-1|.
CASSLRPDREGEKLFF
TGCGCCAGCAGCCTCCGTCCGGACAGGGAAGGTGAAAAACTGTTTTTT
>.|TRBJ2-1|TRBV19|.
CASSLLGAGVPNEQFF
TGTGCCAGTAGTCTGCTGGGGGCGGGAGTCCCCAATGAGCAGTTCTTC
>.|TRBJ1-4|TRBV5-8|many
CASSLRYQNEKLFF
TGTGCCAGCAGCCTCCGGTACCAAAATGAAAAACTGTTTTTT
>TRBD1|TRBJ2-7|TRBV10-3|once
CAISGDRTSSYEQYF
TGTGCCATCAGTGGGGACAGGACAAGCTCCTACGAGCAGTACTTC
>TRBD1|TRBJ2-1|TRBV5-8|.
CASSLGVTGGNEQFF
TGTGCCAGCAGCTTGGGGGTGACAGGGGGCAATGAGCAGTTCTTC
>.|TRBJ2-7|TRBV21-1|.
CASSDWTSGRSYEQYF
TGTGCCAGCAGCGACTGGACTAGCGGGAGGTCCTACGAGCAGTACTTC
>.|TRBJ2-2|TRBV12-3/TRBV12-4|.
CASSPRVPGELFF
TGTGCCAGCAGCCCCAGGGTTCCCGGGGAGCTGTTTTTT
>.|TRBJ1-4|TRBV30|.
CAWSVRKGGEKLFF
TGTGCCTGGAGTGTACGAAAGGGGGGGGAAAAACTGTTTTTT
>TRBD1|TRBJ1-1|TRBV9|few
CASSVQGELNTEAFF
TGTGCCAGCAGCGTACAGGGGGAACTGAACACTGAAGCTTTCTTT
>TRBD1|TRBJ1-3|TRBV28|.
CASSPYRGEGGNTIYF
TGTGCCAGCAGTCCATACAGGGGGGAGGGTGGAAACACCATATATTTT
>TRBD1|TRBJ2-7|TRBV6-6|.
CASSTSGQTYEQYF
TGTGCCAGCAGCACCTCGGGACAGACCTACGAGCAGTACTTC
>.|TRBJ1-5|TRBV20-1|.
CSAKRLQPQHF
TGCAGTGCTAAGCGGCTCCAGCCCCAGCATTTT
>TRBD2|TRBJ2-3|TRBV9|.
CASSPRLAGGTDTQYF
TGTGCCAGCAGCCCCCGGCTAGCGGGAGGCACAGATACGCAGTATTTT
>.|TRBJ1-2|TRBV27|.
CASSARRVANYGYTF
TGTGCCAGCAGTGCTAGGCGGGTTGCTAACTATGGCTACACCTTC
>.|TRBJ2-7|TRBV29-1|.
CSVERLAGVTSYEQYF
TGCAGCGTTGAGCGGTTGGCAGGGGTTACCTCCTACGAGCAGTACTTC
>.|TRBJ2-1|TRBV2|.
CASSEGLASIYEQFF
TGTGCCAGCAGTGAAGGGCTAGCGAGTATCTATGAGCAGTTCTTC
>.|TRBJ2-7|TRBV3-1/TRBV3-2|.
CASSPSERTYEQYF
TGTGCCAGCAGCCCATCGGAGAGGACCTACGAGCAGTACTTC
>.|TRBJ2-5|TRBV30|once
CAWEQGAETQYF
TGTGCCTGGGAACAGGGAGCGGAGACCCAGTACTTC
>TRBD2|TRBJ2-5|TRBV5-4|.
CASSGGTSGGQETQYF
TGTGCCAGCAGCGGGGGGACTAGCGGGGGACAAGAGACCCAGTACTTC
>.|TRBJ2-5|TRBV6-1|.
CASSEEGHSQETQYF
TGTGCCAGCAGTGAGGAAGGACACTCACAAGAGACCCAGTACTTC
>TRBD2|TRBJ2-1|TRBV5-1|.
CASLTRGAGGEEQFF
TGCGCCAGCCTCACTCGGGGAGCGGGAGGTGAAGAGCAGTTCTTC
>.|TRBJ2-7|TRBV15|.
CATSARQASYEQYF
TGTGCCACCAGCGCCCGACAGGCCTCCTACGAGCAGTACTTC
>TRBD1|TRBJ1-4|TRBV25-1|.
CASGRQGAEEKLFF
TGTGCCAGCGGCAGACAGGGGGCGGAAGAAAAACTGTTTTTT
>TRBD1|TRBJ2-7|TRBV4-2|.
CASSPGQGPSYEQYF
TGTGCCAGCAGCCCCGGACAGGGGCCCTCCTACGAGCAGTACTTC
>TRBD1|TRBJ1-5|TRBV4-1|.
CASSQGDRGGNQPQHF
TGCGCCAGCAGCCAAGGGGACAGGGGGGGAAATCAGCCCCAGCATTTT